Presented here are 10 T cell receptor beta chains from one specimen sequenced in a study of T cell responses to AZD1222 COVID-19 vaccine (dated by TCRdb to the early 2020s). The intended sense of this specimen's time point label: baseline before first vaccination. The method was the immunoSEQ multiplex PCR assay. What TCRdb holds here is the immuneACCESS table cut down to in-frame rearrangements. Part of the clones is not present; checked against another copy, under half of the missing clones reflect an unresolved V gene, and the others are unexplained. The sample table shows 130,000 or so clones, and about 90% are seen once. Approximately 1.1% of the sample is in the top ten clones. Sequenced here: peripheral blood, sampled on day 0 of AZD1222 vaccination. These receptors all come from an adult in good health.

This clone has just one count. V is TRBV9 and J is TRBJ2-3, with D possibly matching TRBD2 (6 bases). V lost 0 bases, J lost 6 bases, and 8 bases lay in between. The CDR3 is 13 residues long. Germline assignment: CDR1 SGDLS and CDR2 YYNGEE. CDR3 loop: CASSVAEGDTQYF. The CDR3 region has the DNA TGTGCCAGCAGCGTAGCGGAGGGCGATACGCAGTATTTT.

The V and J genes are TRBV2 and TRBJ1-1; TRBD1 aligns across 7 bases. Unmatched junction bases numbered 15, after V lost 8 bases and J lost 0 bases. CDR1 is SNHLY, CDR2 FYNNEI, per germline. The CDR3 covers 17 residues. Written as DNA, the CDR3 is TGTGCCAGCCCCGAGGGTAGTCTCAGGGGGTTGAACACTGAAGCTTTCTTT. Amino acid sequence: CASPEGSLRGLNTEAFF.

This chain uses TRBV10-3 with TRBJ1-1; the match to TRBD1 covers 12 bases. Trimming at V came to 4 bases and at J to 4 bases, leaving 7 bases not matched to a gene. In germline, CDR1 is ENHRY, CDR2 SYGVKD. The CDR3 consists of 16 residues. The CDR3 sequence is CAISVRDRGLGTEAFF. The DNA for the CDR3 is TGTGCCATCAGTGTCCGGGACAGGGGGCTGGGCACTGAAGCTTTCTTT.

In its sample, this clone was seen a few times. The V call is TRBV30, the J call TRBJ1-4; 7 positions match TRBD1. Germline V gives CDR1 GTSNPN, CDR2 SVGIG (reference sequence). The CDR3 consists of 16 residues. J lost 4 bases, V lost 3 bases, and 11 bases had no gene match. In nucleotides, the CDR3 is TGTGCCTGGAGCGCAGACGACAGGGTATTTAATGAAAAACTGTTTTTT. It encodes CAWSADDRVFNEKLFF. The whole variable domain, remainder taken from reference TRBV30 and TRBJ1-4, is SQTIHQWPATLVQPVGSPLSLECTVEGTSNPNLYWYRQAAGRGLQLLFYSVGIGQISSEVPQNLSASRPQDRQFILSSKKLLLSDSGFYLCAWSADDRVFNEKLFFGSGTQLSVL.

This clone was counted once. The chain carries TRBV12-3 or TRBV12-4 and TRBJ2-5; 10 bases map to TRBD1. V lost 10 bases and J lost 5; bases outside the gene matches: 7. This CDR3 has 13 amino acids. This CDR3 is CATRQGARETQYF. The CDR3 nucleotides read TGTGCCACCCGACAGGGGGCCCGTGAGACCCAGTACTTC.

The CDR3 DNA is TGTGCCAGCAGTTTAAGGGGAGTCCGTATAGCCAAAAACATTCAGTACTTC. Translated: CASSLRGVRIAKNIQYF. V usage is TRBV27 and J usage is TRBJ2-4, with D possibly called TRBD1 or TRBD2 (5 bases each). The germline V gene encodes CDR1 MNHEY and CDR2 SMNVEV (reference sequence). The CDR3 consists of 17 residues. V lost 2 bases to trimming and J lost 0 bases, with 14 bases between them.

V and J are TRBV18 and TRBJ2-2; possibly TRBD2 for D (6 bases). Trimming took off 3 bases at V and 4 bases at J, with 9 bases between the two ends. The CDR3 length is 14 residues. The germline V gene has CDR1 KGHSH and CDR2 LQKENI. CDR3 in amino acids: CASSPQGGTGELFF. In nucleotides, the CDR3 is TGTGCCAGCTCACCGCAGGGAGGCACCGGGGAGCTGTTTTTT. The full variable domain, in which reference TRBV18 and TRBJ2-2 provide the parts outside the CDR3, is NAGVMQNPRHLVRRRGQEARLRCSPMKGHSHVYWYRQLPEEGLKFMVYLQKENIIDESGMPKERFSAEFPKEGPSILRIQQVVRGDSAAYFCASSPQGGTGELFFGEGSRLTVL.

The chain combines TRBV2 with TRBJ1-5; D gene uncertain. CDR3 length: 12 amino acids. The germline V gene encodes CDR1 SNHLY and CDR2 FYNNEI. V was pared by 7 bases and J by 2 bases, with 6 bases between. The CDR3 region has the DNA TGTGCCAGCAAGGACGGCAATCAGCCCCAGCATTTT. It specifies CASKDGNQPQHF.

This clone was picked up one time. The rearrangement links TRBV7-9 to TRBJ2-3, with 14 bases that match TRBD2. The germline gives CDR1 SEHNR, CDR2 FQNEAQ (reference sequence). After removal of 5 bases from V and 1 base from J, the junction contained 11 bases not matched to a gene. This CDR3 comprises 19 residues. The CDR3 region is CASSTPTSGRAMGTDTQYF. The CDR3 DNA follows: TGTGCCAGCAGCACCCCGACTAGCGGGAGGGCTATGGGCACAGATACGCAGTATTTT.

There are a few counts of this clone. The chain uses TRBV29-1 and TRBJ2-1; D uncertain. Germline V gene lookup returns CDR1 SQVTM and CDR2 ANQGSEA. Trimming left V 7 bases short and J 6 bases short, with 10 bases between. The CDR3 spans 11 residues. DNA for the CDR3: TGCAGCGCCCCTCTCTGCAATGAGCAGTTCTTC. Its translation is CSAPLCNEQFF.